Listed below are T cell receptor beta chains from one sample, sequenced in a study of blood T cell repertoires in COVID-19. Assay used: immunoSEQ multiplex PCR; TCRdb lists only in-frame clones, some missing. The sample includes about 36,000 clones, approximately 91% of them seen just once. Material for sequencing was peripheral blood. The receptors come from a human donor in a cohort sampled during active COVID-19. CDR3s include the opening cysteine and the closing phenylalanine or tryptophan. The D gene is left open where the match is weak. Part of the rows lack a size; the others show once, few, many or a class for expanded clones.

d_gene | abundance | j_gene | v_gene | CDR3nt | CDR3aa
- | - | TRBJ2-1 | TRBV3-1/TRBV3-2 | TGTGCCAGCAGCCAAGTTGTCCAGCGTCAGTTCTTC | CASSQVVQRQFF
- | once | TRBJ2-2 | TRBV5-1 | TGCGCCAGCAGCTTTAAAGGGGAGGTCGGGGAGCTGTTTTTT | CASSFKGEVGELFF
- | once | TRBJ1-1 | TRBV12-3/TRBV12-4 | TGTGCCAGCAGTCGGGGGGTGGCTGAAGCTTTCTTT | CASSRGVAEAFF
TRBD2 | - | TRBJ2-7 | TRBV5-1 | TGCGCCAGCAGTTCTGGGGGGGTTCACTACGAGCAGTACTTC | CASSSGGVHYEQYF
- | - | TRBJ2-4 | TRBV14 | TGTGCCAGCAGCCTGCAGCACCTACAGGGCAAAAACATTCAGTACTTC | CASSLQHLQGKNIQYF
TRBD1 | - | TRBJ1-1 | TRBV3-1/TRBV3-2 | TGTGCCAGCAGCCAACTCCGGGACAGGGGGGTGAACACTGAAGCTTTCTTT | CASSQLRDRGVNTEAFF
- | - | TRBJ2-3 | TRBV20-1 | TGCAGTGCTAGTTTAACCCGGGTGCCCGGAGATACGCAGTATTTT | CSASLTRVPGDTQYF
TRBD1 | - | TRBJ1-1 | TRBV6-4 | TGTGCCAGCAGTGCCGACAGGGGAACTGAAGCTTTCTTT | CASSADRGTEAFF
TRBD1 | - | TRBJ1-5 | TRBV4-1 | TGCGCCAGCAGCCTTCGACAGGGCGACAATCAGCCCCAGCATTTT | CASSLRQGDNQPQHF
TRBD1 | - | TRBJ2-1 | TRBV6-5 | TGTGCCAGCAGTTACTCGGGACAGGGAAACAATGAGCAGTTCTTC | CASSYSGQGNNEQFF
- | - | TRBJ2-7 | TRBV5-5 | TGTGCCAGCAGCTTGGTGTCGGGGTCCTACGAGCAGTACTTC | CASSLVSGSYEQYF
TRBD2 | - | TRBJ2-1 | TRBV5-1 | TGCGCCAGCAGCTTAGTCCCATTAACTAGCGGGGGGGCCAATGAGCAGTTCTTC | CASSLVPLTSGGANEQFF
TRBD1 | - | TRBJ2-5 | TRBV5-1 | TGCGCCAGCCAAAGCGGCAGGGGGCAAGAGACCCAGTACTTC | CASQSGRGQETQYF
- | - | TRBJ2-5 | TRBV10-1 | TGCGCCAGCAGTACTGATCGGGAGACCCAGTACTTC | CASSTDRETQYF
- | - | TRBJ1-5 | TRBV6-1 | TGTGCCAGCAGTGAAAGAGGGAATCAGCCCCAGCATTTT | CASSERGNQPQHF
- | once | TRBJ2-3 | TRBV5-1 | TGCGCCAGCAGGCAGGGGTCTTTCACAGATACGCAGTATTTT | CASRQGSFTDTQYF